This note documents a single T cell receptor beta chain sequence. Germline V CDR1 and CDR2: SGHTA, FQGTGA. V was cut by 4 bases and J by 5 bases, with 9 bases left in between. The CDR3 loop spans 13 amino acids. Assay used: immunoSEQ multiplex PCR; TCRdb lists only in-frame clones, some missing. The repertoire holds about 59,000 clones, with 60% to 85% as singletons. This sample is part of a study of memory CD4+ T cells and cytomegalovirus serostatus. The sort gate was single viable CD3+CD4+CD8-CD45RO+ cells for memory CD4+ T cells. This receptor was identified in an adult in good health and CMV-seronegative. Some clones in this sample may be carry-over from other donors' samples. This chain uses TRBV7-3 with TRBJ2-4, with D unclear. The sequencing input was memory CD4+ T cells from blood. CDR3 loop: CASSSGRENIQYF. DNA for the CDR3: TGTGCCAGCAGCTCCGGACGAGAAAACATTCAGTACTTC.